Following are 22 T cell receptor beta chains from one sample sequenced in a study of blood T cell repertoires in COVID-19. The method was immunoSEQ multiplex PCR; TCRdb's version includes in-frame clones alone and lacks a portion of them. The data show 200,000 to 250,000 clones, about four fifths seen once. The material sequenced was PBMCs or T cells enriched from blood (not recorded which). The receptors come from a woman between 45 and 65 years old who had been exposed to COVID-19.

This chain links TRBV7-2 with TRBJ2-7; 10 positions match TRBD1. The CDR3 consists of 13 residues. In germline, CDR1 is SGHTA, CDR2 FQGNSA. Germline trimming cut 7 bases from V and 4 bases from J; bases unmatched to any gene: 4. In nucleotides, the CDR3 is TGTGCCAGCATAGACAGGGGGCAATACGAGCAGTACTTC. Its protein is CASIDRGQYEQYF. Using reference TRBV7-2 and TRBJ2-7 for the parts outside the CDR3, the full variable domain is GAGVSQSPSNKVTEKGKDVELRCDPISGHTALYWYRQSLGQGLEFLIYFQGNSAPDKSGLPSDRFSAERTGGSVSTLTIQRTQQEDSAVYLCASIDRGQYEQYFGPGTRLTVT.

The chain combines TRBV4-3 with TRBJ2-5; 8 bases match TRBD2. The germline V gene encodes CDR1 LGHNA and CDR2 YSLEER. CDR3 size: 15 residues. The V gene end was trimmed by 4 bases and the J gene end by 5 bases; junction bases not matched to a gene: 9. CDR3 in amino acids: CASSPLAGKGETQYF. The CDR3 DNA is TGCGCCAGCAGCCCGCTAGCGGGCAAGGGGGAGACCCAGTACTTC.

The chain links TRBV19 to TRBJ1-5, with TRBD1 identical over 8 bases. The ends lost 6 bases at V and 7 bases at J; junction bases unmatched: 5. Germline V CDR1 and CDR2: LNHDA, SQIVND (reference sequence). CDR3 size: 13 residues. The CDR3 is CASRDRGRQPQHF. In nucleotides, the CDR3 is TGTGCCAGTAGAGACAGGGGAAGACAGCCCCAGCATTTT. Looking up the rest from reference TRBV19 and TRBJ1-5 gives the full variable domain: DGGITQSPKYLFRKEGQNVTLSCEQNLNHDAMYWYRQDPGQGLRLIYYSQIVNDFQKGDIAEGYSVSREKKESFPLTVTSAQKNPTAFYLCASRDRGRQPQHFGDGTRLSIL.

This chain joins TRBV10-3 and TRBJ1-2, with TRBD1 identical over 8 bases. V shed 7 bases and J 3 bases; nucleotides not matched to a gene: 7. Germline CDR1 is ENHRY and CDR2 is SYGVKD. CDR3 length: 14 residues. The CDR3 here is CAITAQGADYGYTF. CDR3 bases: TGTGCCATCACTGCGCAGGGGGCGGACTATGGCTACACCTTC.

The chain is built from TRBV4-1 and TRBJ1-5; possible D gene TRBD1, 5 bases. Germline loops: CDR1 MGHRA, CDR2 YSYEKL. Trimming took off 0 bases at V and 3 bases at J, with 21 bases between the two ends. CDR3 length: 19 amino acids. Written as DNA, the CDR3 is TGCGCCAGCAGCCAAGATGGGGACTTAACTGCCTCTTACAATCAGCCCCAGCATTTT. Its protein is CASSQDGDLTASYNQPQHF.

This clone was picked up a small number of times. This rearrangement joins TRBV2 to TRBJ2-3, with 13 bases lining up with TRBD2. Germline V CDR1 and CDR2: SNHLY, FYNNEI. CDR3 length: 14 amino acids. Trimming removed 7 bases from V and 3 bases from J; junction bases left unmatched: 1. The CDR3 bases are TGTGCCAGCAAACTAGCGGGGGGGACAGATACGCAGTATTTT. Its protein is CASKLAGGTDTQYF.

CDR3 DNA sequence: TGTGCTAGTGGTTTGTCCCTAAGGACTTGGAGGGACACCGGGGAGCTGTTTTTT. This translates into CASGLSLRTWRDTGELFF. The rearrangement uses TRBV12-5 and TRBJ2-2, with a weak D call TRBD2 (6 bases). This CDR3 contains 18 residues. Trimming removed 2 bases from V and 3 bases from J, with 19 bases in between. Looked up from germline, CDR1 is LGHNT and CDR2 is FRNRAP.

The rearrangement joins TRBV18 to TRBJ2-3; D might be TRBD1 (6 bases). Trimming took off 3 bases at V and 2 bases at J, with 9 bases between the two ends. The CDR3 has 14 amino acids. From germline, CDR1 is KGHSH and CDR2 LQKENI. The CDR3 here is CASSPWDITDTQYF. CDR3 nucleotide sequence: TGTGCCAGCTCACCCTGGGACATCACAGATACGCAGTATTTT.

The chain has TRBV7-8 and TRBJ2-7; 8 bases map to TRBD1. J gave up 1 base and V 5 bases, and 7 bases lay outside the gene matches. CDR3 length equals 15 residues. Germline loops: CDR1 SGHVS, CDR2 FQNEAQ. CDR3 region: CASSPAGGISYEQYF. The DNA of the CDR3 is TGTGCCAGCAGCCCCGCAGGGGGCATATCCTACGAGCAGTACTTC.

The rearrangement uses TRBV9 and TRBJ2-3; TRBD2 matches 7 bases. The CDR3 is 13 amino acids. Germline V lookup: CDR1 SGDLS, CDR2 YYNGEE. With V trimmed by 1 base and J by 10 bases, 6 bases remained unmatched. CDR3 protein: CASSVILAGAQYF. CDR3 DNA sequence: TGTGCCAGCAGCGTAATTTTGGCGGGGGCGCAGTATTTT.

The chain links TRBV10-3 to TRBJ1-1; 7 nucleotides match TRBD1. CDR1 and CDR2 (germline): ENHRY, SYGVKD. The CDR3 is 13 residues long. V lost 7 bases and J lost 1; bases outside the gene matches: 3. CDR3 in DNA: TGTGCCATCATGAGACAGGGGAACACTGAAGCTTTCTTT. This sequence encodes CAIMRQGNTEAFF.

The chain uses TRBV5-4 and TRBJ1-1; TRBD1 is a possible D gene (6 bases). There are 16 residues in the CDR3. The V gene lost 0 bases and the J gene lost 0 bases, with 12 bases spanning the gap. Germline V gives CDR1 SGHNT, CDR2 YYREEE (reference sequence). The CDR3 DNA is TGTGCCAGCAGCTTGGCCGGGGGGCCGGTGAACACTGAAGCTTTCTTT. Its protein is CASSLAGGPVNTEAFF.

The V gene is TRBV5-6, the J gene TRBJ2-1; D unresolved. Germline CDR1 SGHDT, CDR2 YYEEEE. Trimming cost V 1 base and J 0 bases, with 11 bases left between them. The CDR3 has 16 amino acids. As DNA, the CDR3 is TGTGCCAGCAGCTTGCCCGATTACTACTCCTACAATGAGCAGTTCTTC. Protein: CASSLPDYYSYNEQFF.

A single count supports this clone. The chain is built from TRBV5-4 and TRBJ2-1; TRBD2 matches at 12 bases. Germline V gives CDR1 SGHNT, CDR2 YYREEE (reference sequence). The J segment lost 4 bases and the V segment lost 3 bases, leaving 5 bases of the junction unmatched. This CDR3 comprises 16 residues. The chain's CDR3 is CASSSRLAGEYNEQFF. For the CDR3, the DNA is TGTGCCAGCAGCTCCAGACTAGCGGGGGAGTACAATGAGCAGTTCTTC.

The count of this clone is one. The chain uses TRBV6-2 or TRBV6-3 and TRBJ2-2, with 10 bases identical to TRBD2. V was clipped by 2 bases and J by 1 base; unmatched bases: 4. The CDR3 consists of 17 residues. The germline CDR1 and CDR2 sequences are MNHEY and SVGEGT. CDR3 in DNA: TGTGCCAGCAGTTACCGACTAGCGGGTGGGAACACCGGGGAGCTGTTTTTT. It codes for CASSYRLAGGNTGELFF.

The chain is built from TRBV7-9 and TRBJ1-1; D unresolved. The CDR3 is made up of 14 amino acids. V was pared by 5 bases and J by 0 bases, with 10 bases between. From germline, CDR1 is SEHNR and CDR2 FQNEAQ (reference sequence). CDR3 nucleotide sequence: TGTGCCAGCAGCCCCCAGTACCTGAACACTGAAGCTTTCTTT. This encodes CASSPQYLNTEAFF.

The chain links TRBV9 to TRBJ2-7; 7 bases fit TRBD2. J was trimmed by 1 base and V by 7 bases; bases with no gene match: 5. Germline values: CDR1 SGDLS, CDR2 YYNGEE. CDR3 length equals 13 residues. CDR3 nucleotide sequence: TGTGCCAGCTCTGGCGGGGGTTCCTACGAGCAGTACTTC. It is translated as CASSGGGSYEQYF.

The V gene is TRBV9, the J gene TRBJ1-6; D is uncertain. This CDR3 has 13 amino acids. CDR1 is SGDLS, CDR2 YYNGEE, per germline. Trimming stripped 4 bases from V and 6 bases from J, with 8 bases between. The CDR3: CASSRRSNSPLHF. As DNA, the CDR3 is TGTGCCAGCAGCCGACGGAGTAATTCACCCCTCCACTTT. Based on the CDR3 plus reference TRBV9 and TRBJ1-6, the full variable domain is DSGVTQTPKHLITATGQRVTLRCSPRSGDLSVYWYQQSLDQGLQFLIQYYNGEERAKGNILERFSAQQFPDLHSELNLSSLELGDSALYFCASSRRSNSPLHFGNGTRLTVT.

CDR3 residues: CASSESTGAREAFF. In DNA, the CDR3 is TGCGCCAGCAGTGAGTCCACAGGGGCCCGAGAAGCTTTCTTT. This rearrangement joins TRBV10-1 to TRBJ1-1; 7 bases fit TRBD1. J gave up 8 bases and V 0 bases, and 6 bases lay outside the gene matches. Germline V CDR1 and CDR2: WNHNN, SYGVQD (reference sequence). This CDR3 contains 14 residues.

The chain is built from TRBV2 and TRBJ2-3; 11 bases fit TRBD1. Germline assignment: CDR1 SNHLY and CDR2 FYNNEI. Losses at the gene ends were 4 bases for V and 4 bases for J; bases not matched to a gene: 4. This CDR3 comprises 15 residues. The CDR3 bases are TGTGCCAGCAGTGCCCGGACAGGGGGCTCAGATACGCAGTATTTT. Its translation: CASSARTGGSDTQYF.

The chain employs TRBV30 and TRBJ1-2, with 9 positions matching TRBD1. V dropped 1 base and J dropped 7; count of bases not matched to a gene: 4. Per the germline V gene, CDR1 is GTSNPN and CDR2 is SVGIG (reference sequence). The CDR3 is made up of 13 amino acids. The CDR3 loop is CAWSGQGGGGYTF. The CDR3 coding sequence is TGTGCCTGGAGTGGACAGGGGGGAGGTGGCTACACCTTC.

The chain uses TRBV19 and TRBJ2-1; TRBD2 agrees at 9 bases. J gave up 14 bases and V 5 bases, and 13 bases lay outside the gene matches. CDR1 and CDR2 (germline): LNHDA, SQIVND (reference sequence). This CDR3 has 14 residues. The CDR3 region has the DNA TGTGCCAGTAGTCCCGATGCAGCGGGGGGATTCAAGTTCTTC. Protein sequence: CASSPDAAGGFKFF.